These 5 T cell receptor beta chains were all obtained from the same sample, sequenced in a study of response to subunit inactivated influenza vaccine. TCRdb re-called the RT-PCR reads through MiXCR, storing one row per CDR3 protein. The top ten hold around 10% of the sample, which has 610,000 or so distinct CDR3 sequences, roughly 15% seen once. Sequencing was performed on PBMCs from blood, taken 11 to 12 days after vaccination. The source of these receptors is a man in his forties or fifties who received an inactivated influenza vaccine.

This clonotype was observed a few times. The junction shows a germline mismatch at one end, possibly a read error. V and J are TRBV7-2 and TRBJ2-5; 8 nucleotides align to TRBD1. The CDR3 totals 12 residues. Germline V gene sequence: CDR1 SGHTA, CDR2 FQGNSA. The CDR3, as DNA: TGTGCCAGCAGCTTACTGACGGGACAGGAGATTTTC. Translating it yields CASSLLTGQEIF.

J is TRBJ2-2 and V is TRBV27; D call uncertain. Germline V gene data show CDR1 as MNHEY and CDR2 as SMNVEV (reference sequence). This CDR3 spans 13 amino acids. Trimming left V 3 bases short and J 8 bases short, with 10 bases between. The CDR3 DNA sequence: TGTGCCAGCAGTTTCTCTAGTGGTGGGGAGCTGTTTTTT. It encodes CASSFSSGGELFF.

This clonotype was counted between two and nine times. V gene TRBV20-1 combines with J gene TRBJ2-1, with D possibly matching TRBD1 (6 bases). The CDR3 loop spans 13 amino acids. The germline V gene encodes CDR1 DFQATT and CDR2 SNEGSKA (reference sequence). Trimming shortened V by 7 bases and J by 4 bases, and 14 bases separated the two germline ends. The CDR3 sequence: CSVPGHPYNEQFF. In nucleotides, the CDR3 is TGCAGTGTTCCGGGACATCCTTACAATGAGCAGTTCTTC.

This clonotype was found once. This chain connects TRBV6-2 or TRBV6-3 to TRBJ2-1; 9 bases match TRBD1. V lost 5 bases to trimming and J lost 8 bases; unmatched junction nucleotides: 7. Germline V gives CDR1 MNHEY, CDR2 SVGEGT. CDR3 size: 14 residues. CDR3 sequence reads: CASSHTQGADEQFF. For the CDR3, the DNA is TGTGCCAGCAGTCATACACAGGGGGCGGATGAGCAGTTCTTC.

This clonotype was seen more than once but under ten times. This rearrangement joins TRBV2 to TRBJ1-3; TRBD1 is a possible D gene (5 bases). Germline values: CDR1 SNHLY, CDR2 FYNNEI. There are 14 residues in the CDR3. V was pared by 7 bases and J by 0 bases, with 10 bases between. The CDR3 spells CASMGLSSGNTIYF. In DNA, the CDR3 is TGTGCCAGCATGGGACTCAGCTCTGGAAACACCATATATTTT.